Detailed here is one T cell receptor beta chain. As yet, its antigen is unknown. This sample is drawn from a study of cytomegalovirus exposure and HLA in healthy donors. Study-level points and caveats: It was reported that the classifier diagnosed cytomegalovirus status with high specificity and sensitivity in both the original and validation cohorts. A later analysis associated approximately 17,000 TCR beta sequences with HLA alleles at a 0.05 false discovery rate.

The V gene end was trimmed by 0 bases and the J gene end by 1 base; junction bases not matched to a gene: 6. This CDR3 is 16 amino acids long. In germline, CDR1 is SGHRS, CDR2 YFSETQ. PCR amplification relied on 60 Vbeta primers (plus 13 Jbeta primers). Clones were read by immunoSEQ multiplex PCR, and TCRdb kept only the in-frame ones, dropping some. The sample records roughly 150,000 clones, approximately 80% being singletons. Sequenced material: PBMCs. The J gene is TRBJ1-1, the V gene TRBV5-1; 7 bases are a match to TRBD1. This TCR derives from a male donor in good health and CMV-seronegative. The CDR3 sequence: CASSLAPTGTNTEAFF. In DNA form, the CDR3 reads TGCGCCAGCAGCTTGGCGCCGACAGGGACGAACACTGAAGCTTTCTTT.